This TCR beta chain appears in the sequencing data of a study of blood T cells in healthy people across ages. The study, taken as a whole, reports: Versus aged donors, long-lived donors had higher diversity and more naive CD4+ cells. Across samples, TCR beta diversity tracked strongly with naive T cell percentage. It was held that diversity estimates obtained from one million T cells represented underestimates.

The V and J ends lost 2 bases and 9 bases, in that order; junction bases with no gene match: 9. Germline V lookup: CDR1 DFQATT, CDR2 SNEGSKA (reference sequence). This CDR3 contains 15 residues. This clonotype has more than one count but fewer than ten. Its antigen is undetermined. A second PCR of roughly 7 to 11 cycles used a sample-barcoded 5' primer and a J-beta primer mix. TCRdb reprocessed the 5' RACE reads via MiXCR and lists one record per CDR3 protein. This sample has more than 550,000 distinct CDR3 sequences, with about 24% found just once. RNA extraction gave at least 5.5 micrograms of total RNA per sample.

The origin of this receptor is a man between 65 and 85 years old in good health. This chain connects TRBV20-1 to TRBJ1-6; the match to TRBD1 covers 8 bases. Sequenced input: blood. CDR3 sequence: CSARRTGQLGSPLHF. CDR3 coding DNA: TGCAGTGCTAGAAGGACAGGGCAATTAGGTTCACCCCTCCACTTT.